The 21 T cell receptor beta chains listed next were all sequenced from one sample in a study of T-cell memory formation after mild COVID-19. TCRdb reanalysed the 5' RACE reads using MiXCR and keeps one entry per CDR3 protein. The repertoire includes approximately 230,000 distinct CDR3 sequences, roughly 15% of them detected once, and roughly 3.6% sits in the top ten. The sequenced sample consisted of PBMCs or a T cell subset sorted from them (not recorded which). The receptors derive from a man younger than 35 who had mild COVID-19 (a few samples of this study predate the infection). Cell type and time point are not known.

This clonotype came up a few times. V and J are TRBV5-4 and TRBJ2-3; D possibly uses TRBD1 or TRBD2 (5 bases each). The germline CDR1 and CDR2 sequences are SGHNT and YYREEE (reference sequence). The CDR3 loop spans 14 amino acids. Trimming cost V 4 bases and J 5 bases, with 14 bases left between them. The DNA for the CDR3 is TGTGCCAGCAGCCTCGGGACGGAGAAAGATACGCAGTATTTT. This gives the protein CASSLGTEKDTQYF.

The chain joins TRBV20-1 to TRBJ2-1; 11 bases fit TRBD2. The CDR3 contains 14 residues. CDR1 and CDR2 from the germline V gene are DFQATT and SNEGSKA (reference sequence). V lost 4 bases and J lost 6; bases outside the gene matches: 5. In DNA, the CDR3 is TGCAGTGCTACCCTAGCGGGGGGAATCAATGAGCAGTTCTTC. This sequence encodes CSATLAGGINEQFF.

In DNA form, the CDR3 reads TGTGCCAGCAGCCCTTGGACACGGCGGAATACGCAGTATTTT. Amino acid sequence: CASSPWTRRNTQYF. The V call is TRBV7-2, the J call TRBJ2-3; the D gene is possibly TRBD1 (5 bases). CDR1 SGHTA and CDR2 FQGNSA come from the germline V gene. V was cut by 5 bases and J by 7 bases, with 16 bases left in between. This CDR3 has 14 residues.

This clonotype has only a few counts. Here the CDR3 reads CASSFRLAETQYF. CDR3 nucleotides: TGTGCCAGCAGCTTTCGGCTAGCGGAGACCCAGTACTTC. This chain links TRBV7-2 with TRBJ2-5, with a tentative D call TRBD2 (6 bases). Germline V CDR1 and CDR2: SGHTA, FQGNSA. Trimming cost V 3 bases and J 5 bases, with 10 bases left between them. The CDR3 extends over 13 amino acids.

The chain combines TRBV6-1 with TRBJ1-5; D perhaps matches TRBD1 (5 bases). Germline values: CDR1 MNHNS, CDR2 SASEGT. Trimming cost V 5 bases and J 6 bases, with 8 bases left between them. CDR3 length: 12 amino acids. CDR3 in amino acids: CASSMGGQPQHF. The CDR3 nucleotides are TGTGCCAGCAGTATGGGGGGTCAGCCCCAGCATTTT.

The chain has TRBV20-1 and TRBJ1-2; D remains ambiguous. Trimming took 1 base from V and 8 from J, leaving 11 bases between them. From germline, CDR1 is DFQATT and CDR2 SNEGSKA (reference sequence). This CDR3 comprises 12 residues. The CDR3 loop is CSARVGVYGYTF. The CDR3 bases are TGCAGTGCTAGAGTCGGGGTGTACGGCTACACCTTC.

The rearrangement joins TRBV2 to TRBJ1-5; D is unresolved. CDR3 length: 14 amino acids. Between the trimmed V and J ends, which lost 2 bases and 1 base, there was a span of 6 bases. Germline CDR1 reads SNHLY; CDR2 reads FYNNEI. CDR3 sequence (DNA): TGTGCCAGCAGTGAACTACGGAGCAATCAGCCCCAGCATTTT. This codes for CASSELRSNQPQHF.

The V and J genes are TRBV5-1 and TRBJ2-1; 9 nucleotides match TRBD2. The CDR3 is 16 residues long. V trimming: 0 bases; J trimming: 6 bases; junction bases outside the gene matches: 7. Germline assignment: CDR1 SGHRS and CDR2 YFSETQ. CDR3 nucleotides: TGCGCCAGCAGCTTGGACTTAAGCGGGGGGCGCAATGAGCAGTTCTTC. It specifies CASSLDLSGGRNEQFF.

A few counts support this clonotype. V gene TRBV23-1 combines with J gene TRBJ2-5; no reliable D call. TRBV23-1 is reported as an ORF; its role is uncertain. The CDR3 length is 15 residues. V was cut by 0 bases and J by 2 bases, with 10 bases left in between. CDR3: CASSQSYRQQETQYF. The CDR3 DNA sequence: TGCGCCAGCAGTCAATCATATCGGCAGCAAGAGACCCAGTACTTC.

This clonotype was seen a handful of times. V is TRBV28 and J is TRBJ1-5; 7 bases are a match to TRBD1. Germline CDR1 MDHEN, CDR2 SYDVKM. This CDR3 has 15 amino acids. The V and J ends lost 3 bases and 4 bases, in that order; junction bases with no gene match: 6. This CDR3 reads CASSFSDRWNQPQHF. As DNA, the CDR3 is TGTGCCAGCAGTTTCTCGGACAGGTGGAATCAGCCCCAGCATTTT.

This clonotype was counted many times. The genes are TRBV12-3 or TRBV12-4 and TRBJ2-7, with a possible D match to TRBD1 (6 bases). With 6 bases removed from V and 6 bases from J, the gap between germline ends came to 12 bases. CDR3 size: 12 residues. Here the CDR3 reads CASSETGPEQYV. In DNA form, the CDR3 reads TGTGCCAGCAGCGAAACAGGGCCCGAGCAGTACGTC.

The table lists this clonotype with a few counts. The chain couples TRBV2 to TRBJ2-1; D gene uncertain. Germline values: CDR1 SNHLY, CDR2 FYNNEI. This CDR3 contains 13 residues. V was shortened by 0 bases and J by 9 bases, with 9 bases between the two germline ends. The CDR3, as DNA: TGTGCCAGCAGTGAAGCGAGTAGCATTGAGCAGTTCTTC. Translated: CASSEASSIEQFF.

This clonotype was recorded a few times. The rearrangement uses TRBV5-1 and TRBJ1-2; weak D call: TRBD1 (5 bases). Trimming removed 0 bases from V and 4 bases from J, with 16 bases in between. Germline V lookup: CDR1 SGHRS, CDR2 YFSETQ. CDR3 length equals 16 residues. Here the CDR3 DNA reads TGCGCCAGCAGCTTGGCCCCGGACAACGAGATCTATGGCTACACCTTC. Amino acid sequence: CASSLAPDNEIYGYTF.

This clonotype was recorded a few times. The chain links TRBV5-1 to TRBJ2-3; possibly TRBD2 for D (6 bases). This CDR3 comprises 14 residues. Trimming took 8 bases from V and 0 from J, leaving 13 bases between them. Germline assignment: CDR1 SGHRS and CDR2 YFSETQ. CDR3 amino acids: CASQGLLSTDTQYF. The CDR3 DNA follows: TGCGCCAGTCAAGGACTACTCAGCACAGATACGCAGTATTTT. Looking up the rest from reference TRBV5-1 and TRBJ2-3 gives the full variable domain: KAGVTQTPRYLIKTRGQQVTLSCSPISGHRSVSWYQQTPGQGLQFLFEYFSETQRNKGNFPGRFSGRQFSNSRSEMNVSTLELGDSALYLCASQGLLSTDTQYFGPGTRLTVL.

This clonotype was counted at least ten times. The chain combines TRBV5-6 with TRBJ2-2, with D unresolved. The CDR3 loop spans 15 amino acids. V lost 3 bases to trimming and J lost 2 bases, with 11 bases between them. Germline V gene data show CDR1 as SGHDT and CDR2 as YYEEEE. This chain's CDR3 is CASSSLTLNTGELFF. CDR3 sequence (DNA): TGTGCCAGCAGCTCACTGACACTAAACACCGGGGAGCTGTTTTTT.

This clonotype was detected a few times. The chain joins TRBV18 to TRBJ1-5, with a weak D call TRBD1 (6 bases). This CDR3 has 16 residues. The germline CDR1 and CDR2 sequences are KGHSH and LQKENI. V was clipped by 6 bases and J by 9 bases, with 24 bases between them. The CDR3 protein is CASSNQSAGTSGPQHF. In DNA, the CDR3 is TGTGCCAGCTCTAACCAGTCGGCAGGGACATCGGGGCCCCAGCATTTT.

This chain joins TRBV2 and TRBJ2-1, with TRBD2 matching over 13 bases. With V trimmed by 4 bases and J by 7 bases, 7 bases remained unmatched. The germline V gene has CDR1 SNHLY and CDR2 FYNNEI. The CDR3 contains 16 residues. The chain's CDR3 is CASSGYTSGGENEQFF. The CDR3 nucleotides are TGTGCCAGCAGTGGGTACACTAGCGGGGGGGAAAATGAGCAGTTCTTC. Using reference TRBV2 and TRBJ2-1 for the parts outside the CDR3, the full variable domain is EPEVTQTPSHQVTQMGQEVILRCVPISNHLYFYWYRQILGQKVEFLVSFYNNEISEKSEIFDDQFSVERPDGSNFTLKIRSTKLEDSAMYFCASSGYTSGGENEQFFGPGTRLTVL.

This clonotype turned up a few times. The chain carries TRBV5-1 and TRBJ1-6; TRBD1 agrees at 7 bases. J gave up 10 bases and V 2 bases, and 3 bases lay outside the gene matches. Germline V gene sequence: CDR1 SGHRS, CDR2 YFSETQ. The length of the CDR3 is 13 residues. As DNA, the CDR3 is TGCGCCAGCAGCTTCACACAGGGGTCACCCCTCCACTTT. As protein: CASSFTQGSPLHF.

The chain has TRBV5-1 and TRBJ2-5; TRBD2 agrees at 10 bases. Germline V gene lookup returns CDR1 SGHRS and CDR2 YFSETQ. Trimming at V came to 5 bases and at J to 5 bases, leaving 15 bases not matched to a gene. This CDR3 comprises 17 residues. As DNA, the CDR3 is TGCGCCAGCAGTTCCGGAGCGGGGGGGCATTATGTCGAGACCCAGTACTTC. As protein: CASSSGAGGHYVETQYF.

This clonotype was observed at least ten times. The chain uses TRBV5-1 and TRBJ1-1, with no clear D. Germline-derived CDR1 and CDR2 are SGHRS and YFSETQ. The V end was cut by 5 bases, the J end by 1 base, with 9 bases between. CDR3 length equals 13 residues. CDR3 amino acids: CASRFDGNTEAFF. CDR3 coding DNA: TGCGCCAGCAGATTCGATGGGAACACTGAAGCTTTCTTT.

This clonotype was seen a few times. The rearrangement uses TRBV5-1 and TRBJ2-6, with D tentatively TRBD1 (5 bases). CDR3 length: 16 residues. Looked up from germline, CDR1 is SGHRS and CDR2 is YFSETQ. The V and J ends lost 0 bases and 4 bases respectively, with 11 bases between them. CDR3 sequence (DNA): TGCGCCAGCAGCTTGGGACAGTTGGTCGGGGCCAACGTCCTGACTTTC. The encoded protein is CASSLGQLVGANVLTF.